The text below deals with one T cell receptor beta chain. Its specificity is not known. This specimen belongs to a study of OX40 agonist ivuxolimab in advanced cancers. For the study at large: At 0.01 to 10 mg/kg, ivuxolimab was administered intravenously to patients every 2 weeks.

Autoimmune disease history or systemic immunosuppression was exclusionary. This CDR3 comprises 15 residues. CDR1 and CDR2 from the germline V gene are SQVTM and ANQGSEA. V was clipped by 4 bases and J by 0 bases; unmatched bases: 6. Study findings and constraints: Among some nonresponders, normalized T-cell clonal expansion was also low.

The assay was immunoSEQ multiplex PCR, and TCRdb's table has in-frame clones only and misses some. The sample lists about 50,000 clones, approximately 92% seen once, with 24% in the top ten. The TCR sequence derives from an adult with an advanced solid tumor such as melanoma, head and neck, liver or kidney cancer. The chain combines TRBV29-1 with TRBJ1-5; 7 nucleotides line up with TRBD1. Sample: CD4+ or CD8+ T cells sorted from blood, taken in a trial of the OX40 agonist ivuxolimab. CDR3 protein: CSVGEGANSNQPQHF. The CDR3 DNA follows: TGCAGCGTTGGTGAGGGGGCGAATAGCAATCAGCCCCAGCATTTT.